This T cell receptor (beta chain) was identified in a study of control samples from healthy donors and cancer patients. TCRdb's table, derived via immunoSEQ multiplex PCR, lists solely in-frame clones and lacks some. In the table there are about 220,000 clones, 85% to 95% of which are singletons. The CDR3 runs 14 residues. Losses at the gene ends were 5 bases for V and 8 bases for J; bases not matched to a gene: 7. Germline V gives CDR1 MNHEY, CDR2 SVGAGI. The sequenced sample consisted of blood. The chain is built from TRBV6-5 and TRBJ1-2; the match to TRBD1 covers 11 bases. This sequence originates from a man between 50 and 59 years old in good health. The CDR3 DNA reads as TGTGCCAGCAGTCTCGGACAGGGGGCGAGGGGCTACACCTTC. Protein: CASSLGQGARGYTF.